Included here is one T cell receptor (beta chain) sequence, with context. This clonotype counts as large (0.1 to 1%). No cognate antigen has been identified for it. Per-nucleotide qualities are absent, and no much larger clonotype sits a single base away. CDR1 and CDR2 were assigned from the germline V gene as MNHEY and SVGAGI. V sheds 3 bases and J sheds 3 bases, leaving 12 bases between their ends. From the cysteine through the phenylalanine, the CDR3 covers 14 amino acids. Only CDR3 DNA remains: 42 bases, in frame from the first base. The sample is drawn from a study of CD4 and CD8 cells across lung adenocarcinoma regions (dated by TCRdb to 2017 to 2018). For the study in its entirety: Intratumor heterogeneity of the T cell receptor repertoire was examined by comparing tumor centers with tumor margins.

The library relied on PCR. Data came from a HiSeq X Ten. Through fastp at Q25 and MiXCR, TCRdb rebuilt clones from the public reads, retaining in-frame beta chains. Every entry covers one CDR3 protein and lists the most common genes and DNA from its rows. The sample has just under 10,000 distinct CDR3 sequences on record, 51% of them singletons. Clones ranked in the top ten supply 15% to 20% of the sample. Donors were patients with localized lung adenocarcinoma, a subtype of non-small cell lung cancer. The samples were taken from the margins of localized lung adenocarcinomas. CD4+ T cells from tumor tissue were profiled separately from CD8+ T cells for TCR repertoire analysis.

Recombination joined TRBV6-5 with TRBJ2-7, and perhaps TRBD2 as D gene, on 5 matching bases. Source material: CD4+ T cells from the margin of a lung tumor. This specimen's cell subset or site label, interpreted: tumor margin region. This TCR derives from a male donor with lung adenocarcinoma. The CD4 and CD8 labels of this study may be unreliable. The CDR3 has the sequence CASSYGRGFYEQYF. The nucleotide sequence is TGTGCCAGCAGTTATGGTAGAGGGTTCTACGAGCAGTACTTC.